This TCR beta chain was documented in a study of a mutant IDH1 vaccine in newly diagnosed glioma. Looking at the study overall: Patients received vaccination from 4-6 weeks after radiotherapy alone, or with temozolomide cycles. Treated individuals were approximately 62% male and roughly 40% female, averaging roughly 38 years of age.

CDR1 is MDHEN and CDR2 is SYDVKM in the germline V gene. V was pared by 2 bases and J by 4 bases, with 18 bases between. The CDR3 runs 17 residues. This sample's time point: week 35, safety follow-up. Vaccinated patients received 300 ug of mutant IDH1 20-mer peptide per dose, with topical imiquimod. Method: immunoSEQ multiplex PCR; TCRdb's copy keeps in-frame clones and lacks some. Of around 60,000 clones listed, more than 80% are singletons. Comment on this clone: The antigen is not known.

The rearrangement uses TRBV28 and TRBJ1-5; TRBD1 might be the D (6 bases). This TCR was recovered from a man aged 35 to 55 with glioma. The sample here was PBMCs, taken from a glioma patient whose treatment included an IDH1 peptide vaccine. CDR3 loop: CASSLQPRTVGNQPQHF. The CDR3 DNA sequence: TGTGCCAGCAGTTTACAACCTAGGACAGTTGGAAATCAGCCCCAGCATTTT.